A selection of T cell receptor beta chains follows, all from one sample in a study of cytomegalovirus exposure and HLA in healthy donors. Some clones are missing from TCRdb's copy, which holds only in-frame ones; the method was immunoSEQ multiplex PCR. The data contain approximately 140,000 clones, 70% to 80% of them singletons. Material for sequencing was PBMCs. Receptors were obtained from a woman between 50 and 59 years old in good health and CMV-seronegative. Each CDR3 is given with its conserved first and last residue. Fields, in order: V gene, CDR3 length, J gene, D gene, CDR3 protein. D genes are given only for firm matches.

TRBV11-3,15,TRBJ2-1,-,CASSLVKLARNEQFF
TRBV30,13,TRBJ1-1,-,CAWTRREGTEAFF
TRBV7-2,16,TRBJ1-2,TRBD1,CASSTAGTGGGDGYTF
TRBV7-9,16,TRBJ1-1,-,CASSQPLGGVGTEAFF
TRBV27,13,TRBJ2-7,-,CASSPRSVYEQYF
TRBV28,15,TRBJ2-3,-,CASSFPAVRTDTQYF
TRBV27,15,TRBJ1-5,TRBD1,CASSFSSGTEQPQHF
TRBV11-2,15,TRBJ1-4,-,CASSSWEGGNEKLFF
TRBV6-5,14,TRBJ1-2,-,CASSYEPDFYGYTF
TRBV30,10,TRBJ1-1,-,CALDYHEAFF
TRBV7-7,13,TRBJ2-5,TRBD1,CASSLAGGETQYF
TRBV6-4,13,TRBJ1-1,-,CASSVGGQTEAFF
TRBV5-8,15,TRBJ1-2,-,CASSQGGGAGYGYTF
TRBV15,13,TRBJ2-7,-,CATSRDQGCEQYF